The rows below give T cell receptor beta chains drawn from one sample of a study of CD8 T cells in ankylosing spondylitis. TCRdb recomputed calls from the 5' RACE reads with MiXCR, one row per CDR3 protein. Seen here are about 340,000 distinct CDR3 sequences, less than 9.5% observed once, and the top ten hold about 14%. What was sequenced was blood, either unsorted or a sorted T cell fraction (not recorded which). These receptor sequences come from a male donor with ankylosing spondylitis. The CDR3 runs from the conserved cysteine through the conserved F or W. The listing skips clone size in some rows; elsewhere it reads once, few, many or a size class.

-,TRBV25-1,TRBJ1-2,CASSEWVSGGSGGYTF
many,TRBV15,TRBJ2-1,CATSREGNNEQFF
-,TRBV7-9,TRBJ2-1,CASSQNFGTAHYNEQFF
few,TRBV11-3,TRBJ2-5,CASSLVSVLQETQYF
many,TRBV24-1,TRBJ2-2,CATSDFQYPGELFF
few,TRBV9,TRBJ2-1,CASSVDPSPTYNEQFF
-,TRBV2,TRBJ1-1,CASTALNTEAFF
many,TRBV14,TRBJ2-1,CASSELAGVYEQFF
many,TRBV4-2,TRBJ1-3,CASSFRDRARNTIYF
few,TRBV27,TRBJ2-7,CAVWDRPYEQYF
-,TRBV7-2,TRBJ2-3,CASAGTTDTQYF
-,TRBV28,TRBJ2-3,CASSYRTSGYTDTQYF
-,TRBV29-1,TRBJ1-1,CSVEGGGPNTEAFF
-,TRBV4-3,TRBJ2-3,CASSQEALAGDLSTDTQYF
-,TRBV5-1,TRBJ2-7,CASSFAGTAPYEQYF
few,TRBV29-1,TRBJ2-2,CSCFGTGFTGELFF
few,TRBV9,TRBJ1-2,CASSGRTGYYGYTF
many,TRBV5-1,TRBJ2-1,CASSLAYRVGEQFF
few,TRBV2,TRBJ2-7,CASVERESSYEQYF
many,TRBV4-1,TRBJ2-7,CASSQEAGYEQYF
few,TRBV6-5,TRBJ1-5,CASSYGGGTQGPQHF
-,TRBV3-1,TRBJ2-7,CASTSMGLYEQYF
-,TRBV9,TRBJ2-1,CASGGTGRDEQFF
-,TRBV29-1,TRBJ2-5,CSVVIAGGVLETQYF
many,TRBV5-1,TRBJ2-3,CASSLQRRSTDTQYF
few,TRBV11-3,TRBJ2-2,CASSWAGSTGELFF
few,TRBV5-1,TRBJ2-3,CASALGGYTDTQYF
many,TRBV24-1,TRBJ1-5,CATSEGRGASNQPQHF
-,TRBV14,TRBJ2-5,CASSQGWETQYF
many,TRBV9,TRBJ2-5,CASSASGFSQETQYF
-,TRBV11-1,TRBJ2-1,CASSLAASGTDNEQFF
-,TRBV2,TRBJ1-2,CASRPDKVYGYTF
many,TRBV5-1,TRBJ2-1,CASSSSGRDYNEQFF
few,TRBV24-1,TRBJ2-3,CATSDSETGGADTQYF
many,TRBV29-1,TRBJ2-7,CSVVEDRGYEQYF
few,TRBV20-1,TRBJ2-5,CSARAGGETQYF